The 26 T cell receptor beta chains in this list originate from one sample, sequenced in a study of stem cell transplantation in POMP-related autoinflammatory disease. Repertoires were generated with immunoSEQ multiplex PCR, while TCRdb's copy carries only in-frame clones and drops some. Of 25,000 to 40,000 clones listed, around nine tenths were seen once; the top ten hold 0.7% to 0.9%. This material consisted of CD4+ T cells from PBMCs, taken before stem cell transplantation. These receptors originate from a human donor with POMP-related autoinflammation and immune dysregulation (PRAID).

V and J are TRBV4-2 and TRBJ1-1, with D maybe TRBD1 (6 bases). The CDR3 sequence is 13 residues long. Germline CDR1 LGHNA, CDR2 YNFKEQ. The V and J ends lost 4 bases and 3 bases respectively, with 9 bases between them. The DNA for the CDR3 is TGTGCCAGCAGCCCCAGGGGAGACACTGAAGCTTTCTTT. It specifies CASSPRGDTEAFF.

V gene TRBV2 combines with J gene TRBJ2-1; possible D gene TRBD2, 5 bases. Per the germline V gene, CDR1 is SNHLY and CDR2 is FYNNEI. Trimming stripped 7 bases from V and 5 bases from J, with 12 bases between. The CDR3 is 13 amino acids. For the CDR3, the DNA is TGTGCCAGCATTCTAACCGGGGACAATGAGCAGTTCTTC. Translated: CASILTGDNEQFF.

The genes are TRBV18 and TRBJ1-5, with 11 bases lining up with TRBD1. This CDR3 has 19 amino acids. The trim removed 2 bases at V and 4 bases at J, leaving 13 bases unmatched. Germline V gene data show CDR1 as KGHSH and CDR2 as LQKENI. CDR3 DNA: TGTGCCAGCTCACCAAGGCCGGTGGACAGGGGGCTTCCGAATCAGCCCCAGCATTTT. Translation: CASSPRPVDRGLPNQPQHF. Full variable domain (remainder filled in from reference TRBV18 and TRBJ1-5): NAGVMQNPRHLVRRRGQEARLRCSPMKGHSHVYWYRQLPEEGLKFMVYLQKENIIDESGMPKERFSAEFPKEGPSILRIQQVVRGDSAAYFCASSPRPVDRGLPNQPQHFGDGTRLSIL.

This clone has more than one count but fewer than ten. The V call is TRBV19, the J call TRBJ2-7; D unclear. The CDR3 consists of 14 residues. V was clipped by 3 bases and J by 2 bases, with 11 bases between them. CDR1 and CDR2 (germline): LNHDA, SQIVND (reference sequence). The CDR3 region is CASSMEPNTYEQYF. The CDR3, as DNA: TGTGCCAGTAGTATGGAGCCTAATACCTACGAGCAGTACTTC.

The rearrangement joins TRBV27 to TRBJ1-2; 7 bases are shared with TRBD1. The junction had 14 bases not matched to a gene; V was cut back by 3 bases and J by 4 bases. This CDR3 is built from 17 residues. The germline CDR1 and CDR2 sequences are MNHEY and SMNVEV (reference sequence). CDR3 loop: CASSFENRGPLGYGYTF. As DNA, the CDR3 is TGTGCCAGCAGTTTTGAGAATAGGGGGCCTTTGGGCTATGGCTACACCTTC.

The rearrangement links TRBV15 to TRBJ1-2; the match to TRBD1 covers 7 bases. The junction had 8 bases not matched to a gene; V was cut back by 2 bases and J by 8 bases. CDR1 is LNHNV and CDR2 is YYDKDF in the germline V gene (reference sequence). The CDR3 is 14 amino acids. The CDR3 protein is CATSRLQTGTGYTF. The DNA for the CDR3 is TGTGCCACCAGCAGACTCCAGACAGGGACGGGCTACACCTTC.

This clone appeared a single time. V is TRBV7-7 and J is TRBJ2-2; TRBD2 matches at 11 bases. The CDR3 consists of 16 residues. V trimming: 4 bases; J trimming: 5 bases; junction bases outside the gene matches: 6. The germline gives CDR1 SSHAT, CDR2 FNYEAQ (reference sequence). The chain's CDR3 is CASSYSGGAGTGELFF. CDR3 coding DNA: TGTGCCAGCAGCTATAGCGGGGGGGCCGGGACCGGGGAGCTGTTTTTT.

CDR3 nucleotides: TGTGCCAGCAGTGAAGACGGGAGGGCCGCAGATACGCAGTATTTT. Amino acids: CASSEDGRAADTQYF. This chain joins TRBV6-1 and TRBJ2-3; 8 bases are a match to TRBD2. There are 15 residues in the CDR3. Germline CDR1 MNHNS, CDR2 SASEGT. V lost 1 base to trimming and J lost 4 bases; unmatched junction nucleotides: 4.

The V gene is TRBV16, the J gene TRBJ2-7; 8 nucleotides agree with TRBD1. Looked up from germline, CDR1 is KGHSY and CDR2 is FQNENV. This CDR3 contains 16 residues. V shed 6 bases and J 2 bases; nucleotides not matched to a gene: 12. The CDR3 sequence: CASSAFIPTGAYEQYF. The DNA for the CDR3 is TGTGCCAGCAGTGCGTTTATCCCGACAGGGGCCTACGAGCAGTACTTC.

The sample holds a few counts of this clone. V usage is TRBV6-1 and J usage is TRBJ2-6; D call uncertain. Germline V gives CDR1 MNHNS, CDR2 SASEGT. The ends were cut back, 7 bases at V and 2 bases at J, with 6 bases in the middle. This CDR3 is 13 amino acids long. CDR3 residues: CASTGTGANVLTF. CDR3 DNA: TGTGCCAGCACAGGCACTGGGGCCAACGTCCTGACTTTC.

This chain links TRBV11-2 with TRBJ2-2; D is unclear. V lost 2 bases and J lost 1, with 8 bases in between. Germline CDR1 reads SGHAT; CDR2 reads FQNNGV. The CDR3 is made up of 15 amino acids. The CDR3 region has the DNA TGTGCCAGCAGCTTAAGAGCGCTGAACACCGGGGAGCTGTTTTTT. Translating gives CASSLRALNTGELFF. The full variable domain, with the rest looked up from reference TRBV11-2 and TRBJ2-2, is EAGVAQSPRYKIIEKRQSVAFWCNPISGHATLYWYQQILGQGPKLLIQFQNNGVVDDSQLPKDRFSAERLKGVDSTLKIQPAKLEDSAVYLCASSLRALNTGELFFGEGSRLTVL.

The chain couples TRBV5-4 to TRBJ2-3; D gene uncertain. The length of the CDR3 is 15 residues. The germline V and J ends were trimmed by 0 bases and 5 bases, with 13 bases remaining between them. Per the germline V gene, CDR1 is SGHNT and CDR2 is YYREEE (reference sequence). The CDR3 region has the DNA TGTGCCAGCAGCTTGGATATCACGCCCGGAGATACGCAGTATTTT. Its protein product is CASSLDITPGDTQYF.

The rearrangement uses TRBV5-4 and TRBJ2-7; D is uncertain. Trimming cost V 0 bases and J 1 base, with 8 bases left between them. Germline values: CDR1 SGHNT, CDR2 YYREEE (reference sequence). CDR3 length: 14 amino acids. The CDR3 DNA is TGTGCCAGCAGCTTGGATCGGGTTTCCTACGAGCAGTACTTC. This codes for CASSLDRVSYEQYF.

The CDR3 reads CASSLGWNTEAFF. CDR3 DNA: TGTGCCAGCAGCTTAGGGTGGAACACTGAAGCTTTCTTT. The chain joins TRBV7-6 to TRBJ1-1; D gene uncertain. The length of the CDR3 is 13 residues. Trimming left V 1 base short and J 1 base short, with 4 bases between. The germline gives CDR1 SGHVS, CDR2 FNYEAQ. Supplemented by reference TRBV7-6 and TRBJ1-1, the full variable domain reads GAGVSQSPRYKVTKRGQDVALRCDPISGHVSLYWYRQALGQGPEFLTYFNYEAQQDKSGLPNDRFSAERPEGSISTLTIQRTEQRDSAMYRCASSLGWNTEAFFGQGTRLTVV.

The V and J genes are TRBV21-1 and TRBJ2-5; whether TRBD1, the table's D call, matches the DNA was not checked. TRBV21-1 is a pseudogene locus. This CDR3 comprises 13 residues. In DNA, the CDR3 is TGTGCCAGCGAGACGGACAGGATAGAGACCCAGTACTTC. It codes for CASETDRIETQYF.

J is TRBJ2-2 and V is TRBV9; D possibly matches TRBD1 or TRBD2 (5 bases each). The V end lost 0 bases, the J end lost 6 bases, and 9 bases lay between the germline ends. From germline, CDR1 is SGDLS and CDR2 YYNGEE. This CDR3 comprises 14 residues. This CDR3 is CASSVGGYPGELFF. The CDR3 DNA reads as TGTGCCAGCAGCGTAGGGGGGTACCCCGGGGAGCTGTTTTTT.

This chain links TRBV6-5 with TRBJ1-5; no definite D call. Germline CDR1 MNHEY, CDR2 SVGAGI. V shed 0 bases and J shed 0 bases, with 6 bases lying between them. The CDR3 covers 15 residues. CDR3 in amino acids: CASSYSWDSNQPQHF. In DNA form, the CDR3 reads TGTGCCAGCAGTTACTCATGGGATAGCAATCAGCCCCAGCATTTT.

The rearrangement links TRBV6-5 to TRBJ1-1, with D perhaps TRBD1 (5 bases). Trimming took off 7 bases at V and 3 bases at J, with 9 bases between the two ends. Germline CDR1 reads MNHEY; CDR2 reads SVGAGI. CDR3 length: 12 amino acids. The CDR3 nucleotides read TGTGCCAGCATAGGGGCGGACACTGAAGCTTTCTTT. It is translated as CASIGADTEAFF.

The count of this clone is one. The gene calls are TRBV28 and TRBJ2-1; TRBD1 might be the D (6 bases). Per the germline V gene, CDR1 is MDHEN and CDR2 is SYDVKM. V dropped 3 bases and J dropped 3 bases, with 18 bases sitting between them. The CDR3 length is 17 residues. The CDR3 DNA reads as TGTGCCAGCAGTTTGGGTCCTCTAAAAGGGGGCTACAATGAGCAGTTCTTC. As protein: CASSLGPLKGGYNEQFF. The full variable domain, rest sourced from reference TRBV28 and TRBJ2-1, is DVKVTQSSRYLVKRTGEKVFLECVQDMDHENMFWYRQDPGLGLRLIYFSYDVKMKEKGDIPEGYSVSREKKERFSLILESASTNQTSMYLCASSLGPLKGGYNEQFFGPGTRLTVL.

This clone was counted once. V and J are TRBV18 and TRBJ1-1; no firm D call. V was shortened by 7 bases and J by 1 base, with 13 bases between the two germline ends. This CDR3 contains 14 residues. Germline CDR1 is KGHSH and CDR2 is LQKENI. The CDR3 nucleotides are TGTGCCAGCTTAAAGGGTAGGGAGAACACTGAAGCTTTCTTT. Translated, it gives CASLKGRENTEAFF. Full variable domain (rest looked up from reference TRBV18 and TRBJ1-1): NAGVMQNPRHLVRRRGQEARLRCSPMKGHSHVYWYRQLPEEGLKFMVYLQKENIIDESGMPKERFSAEFPKEGPSILRIQQVVRGDSAAYFCASLKGRENTEAFFGQGTRLTVV.

The chain joins TRBV5-4 to TRBJ2-7; possible D gene TRBD2, 6 bases. V dropped 2 bases and J dropped 0 bases, with 12 bases sitting between them. The CDR3 is 15 amino acids. Germline lookup yields CDR1 SGHNT and CDR2 YYREEE (reference sequence). The chain's CDR3 is CASSFRDWSSYEQYF. In DNA form, the CDR3 reads TGTGCCAGCAGCTTCCGGGACTGGAGCTCCTACGAGCAGTACTTC.

This chain joins TRBV19 and TRBJ2-6; D not certain. This CDR3 contains 17 residues. Germline V CDR1 and CDR2: LNHDA, SQIVND (reference sequence). V lost 1 base and J lost 1, with 11 bases in between. CDR3 in DNA: TGTGCCAGTAGTATAGGTCACTTGGGGTCTGGGGCCAACGTCCTGACTTTC. Translating gives CASSIGHLGSGANVLTF.

In its sample, this clone was seen once. The chain couples TRBV15 to TRBJ2-7, with D possibly being TRBD2 (5 bases). The germline V and J ends were trimmed by 2 bases and 4 bases, with 18 bases remaining between them. In germline, CDR1 is LNHNV, CDR2 YYDKDF (reference sequence). This CDR3 is 16 amino acids long. CDR3 protein: CATSRPIGREKYEQYF. The CDR3 DNA reads TGTGCCACCAGCAGACCGATTGGTCGGGAAAAGTACGAGCAGTACTTC.

A few counts support this clone. V usage is TRBV4-1 and J usage is TRBJ1-4, with D uncertain. Germline CDR1 reads MGHRA; CDR2 reads YSYEKL. The CDR3 has 13 amino acids. V was pared by 1 base and J by 5 bases, with 5 bases between. The CDR3 protein is CASSQGQNEKLFF. Here the CDR3 DNA reads TGCGCCAGCAGCCAAGGGCAGAATGAAAAACTGTTTTTT.

This clone was recorded once. The chain has TRBV4-1 and TRBJ2-3; 10 bases match TRBD2. The CDR3 sequence is 16 residues long. J lost 11 bases, V lost 0 bases, and 11 bases had no gene match. Germline loops: CDR1 MGHRA, CDR2 YSYEKL. The CDR3 bases are TGCGCCAGCAGCCAAGATCGAAGCGGGGGGGCCCTAAGGCAGTATTTT. As protein: CASSQDRSGGALRQYF.

CDR3 region: CASSQASGRLSPYEQYF. CDR3 nucleotides: TGCGCCAGCAGCCAAGCTAGCGGGAGGCTCTCCCCCTACGAGCAGTACTTC. The gene calls are TRBV4-1 and TRBJ2-7, with 11 bases identical to TRBD2. The trim removed 1 base at V and 2 bases at J, leaving 7 bases unmatched. Germline V gives CDR1 MGHRA, CDR2 YSYEKL. The CDR3 spans 17 residues.